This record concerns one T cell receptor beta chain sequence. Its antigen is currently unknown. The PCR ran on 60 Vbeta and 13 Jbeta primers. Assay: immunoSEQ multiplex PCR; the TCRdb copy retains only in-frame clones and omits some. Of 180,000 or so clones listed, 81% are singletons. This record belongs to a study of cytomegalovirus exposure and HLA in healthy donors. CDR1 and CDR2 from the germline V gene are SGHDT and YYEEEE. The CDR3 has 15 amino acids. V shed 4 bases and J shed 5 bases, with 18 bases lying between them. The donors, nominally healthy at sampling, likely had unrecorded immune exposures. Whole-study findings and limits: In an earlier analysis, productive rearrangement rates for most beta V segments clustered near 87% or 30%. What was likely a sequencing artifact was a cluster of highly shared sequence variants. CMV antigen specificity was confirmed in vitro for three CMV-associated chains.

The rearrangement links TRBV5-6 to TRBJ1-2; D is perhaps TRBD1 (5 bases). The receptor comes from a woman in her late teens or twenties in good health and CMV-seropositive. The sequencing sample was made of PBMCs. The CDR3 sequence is CASSSIYLRDYGYTF. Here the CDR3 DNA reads TGTGCCAGCAGCAGTATCTACCTCAGGGATTATGGCTACACCTTC. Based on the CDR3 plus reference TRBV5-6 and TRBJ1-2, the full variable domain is DAGVTQSPTHLIKTRGQQVTLRCSPKSGHDTVSWYQQALGQGPQFIFQYYEEEERQRGNFPDRFSGHQFPNYSSELNVNALLLGDSALYLCASSSIYLRDYGYTFGSGTRLTVV.